This TCR beta chain was profiled in a study of blood T cell repertoires in COVID-19. Generated by immunoSEQ multiplex PCR, the TCRdb table keeps only in-frame clones and is missing some. In the table there are 300,000 or so clones, around nine tenths of which are singletons. J gave up 7 bases and V 4 bases, and 8 bases lay outside the gene matches. The CDR3 has 15 residues. Germline V lookup: CDR1 SGDLS, CDR2 YYNGEE. The origin of this receptor is a woman between 25 and 40 years old who had recovered from COVID-19. The chain couples TRBV9 to TRBJ1-4; 9 bases map to TRBD1. The sample taken for sequencing was PBMCs or T cells enriched from blood (not recorded which). CDR3: CASSTRTGDFEKLFF. The CDR3 DNA reads TGTGCCAGCAGCACCCGGACAGGGGATTTTGAAAAACTGTTTTTT.